This T cell receptor (delta chain) was obtained from a study of gamma-delta chains in newborns, infants, children. Study in general: Microbial exposure reportedly drives polyclonal innate γδ T cell expansion after birth.

With respect to this clone: Relative to the germline gene, one junction end is altered; a read error may explain this. The sample carries other DNA sequences with the same CDR3.

TCRdb re-identified clones in the reads via CATT. The data hold 7,000 or so delta-chain clones, with 0.65% to 0.8% observed a single time. Germline loops: CDR1 GEAIGNYY, CDR2 EKD. The CDR3 length is 20 residues. The specimen sequenced was blood. The gene calls are TRDV2 and TRDJ3, with D maybe TRDD3 (6 bases). The receptor comes from a child who was a newborn, infant or young child, either healthy, febrile or measles-vaccinated (not recorded which). CDR3 region: CACERWGATLGSWDTRQMFF. The DNA of the CDR3 is TGTGCCTGTGAGCGTTGGGGGGCTACGCTGGGCTCCTGGGACACCCGCCAGATGTTTTTC.